This TCR beta chain was recovered during a study of blood T cell repertoires in COVID-19. Study details: Samples taken during acute and convalescent COVID-19 were collected in the United States, Italy and Spain.

As handled by the study authors: Amplification from reference gene primers served as the basis for estimated nucleated cell counts. TCRdb's table, derived via immunoSEQ multiplex PCR, lists solely in-frame clones and lacks some. V and J calls and clone size follow that table, whereas D and trimming were derived from the DNA. The data contain 30,000 to 40,000 clones, about nine tenths of them singletons. The CDR3 is made up of 12 amino acids. V lost 6 bases and J lost 4, with 9 bases in between. The sequence was collected from a man between 60 and 75 years old with active COVID-19. The sequenced material came from peripheral blood. J is TRBJ1-1 and V is TRBV12-3 or TRBV12-4; D may be TRBD1 (6 bases). The CDR3 here is CASRRTATEAFF. The CDR3 region has the DNA TGTGCCAGCAGACGGACAGCCACTGAAGCTTTCTTT.